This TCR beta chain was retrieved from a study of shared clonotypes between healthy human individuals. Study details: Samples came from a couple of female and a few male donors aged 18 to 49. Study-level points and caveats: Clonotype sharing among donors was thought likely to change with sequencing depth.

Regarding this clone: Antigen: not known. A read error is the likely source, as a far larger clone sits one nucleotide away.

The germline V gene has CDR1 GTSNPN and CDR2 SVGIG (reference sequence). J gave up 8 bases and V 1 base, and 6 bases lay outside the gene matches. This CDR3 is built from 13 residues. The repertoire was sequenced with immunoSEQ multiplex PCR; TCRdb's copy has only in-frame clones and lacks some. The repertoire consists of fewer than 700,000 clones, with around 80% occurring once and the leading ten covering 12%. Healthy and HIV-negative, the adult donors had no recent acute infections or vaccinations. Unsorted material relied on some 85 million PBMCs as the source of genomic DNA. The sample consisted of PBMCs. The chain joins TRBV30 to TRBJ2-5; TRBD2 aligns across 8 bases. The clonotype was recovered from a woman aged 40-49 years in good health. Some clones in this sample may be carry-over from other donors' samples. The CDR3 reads CAWSAPAGDTQYF. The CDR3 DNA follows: TGTGCCTGGAGTGCGCCAGCGGGGGATACCCAGTACTTC.